The rows below give T cell receptor beta chains drawn from one sample of a study of early T cells in non-severe SARS-CoV-2 infection. TCRdb reanalysed the 5' RACE reads using MiXCR and keeps one entry per CDR3 protein. Of about 83,000 distinct CDR3 sequences in the sample, about an eighth were seen once. Input material: whole blood. The receptors shown here come from an adult who was a healthcare worker with PCR-confirmed SARS-CoV-2 infection or an uninfected control (not recorded which). Both conserved end residues are trimmed from each CDR3.

v_gene	CDR3aa
TRBV11-2	ASSLEFASAPTSAQY
TRBV5-1	ASSLAVTSGANVLT
TRBV5-1	ASRSDRDLLIGYT
TRBV6-2/TRBV6-3	ASTDVGDEAF
TRBV3-1	ASSQKQGLFQPQH
TRBV10-2	ASRNPGPGQPQH
TRBV5-1	ASSLAVGTGATDTQY
TRBV18	ASSPFGEKLF
TRBV11-2	ASSSAYQETQY
TRBV5-6	ASSLEVVLGGTEAF
TRBV29-1	SVEVPGGRPEQY
TRBV11-2	ASSLRPAWDSSSGANVLT
TRBV11-2	ASSLVSGFQETQY
TRBV7-2	ASQELSGGPTGELF
TRBV7-2	ASSLAGDRGFEQF
TRBV12-3/TRBV12-4	ASSFEGQGGETQY
TRBV5-1	ASSSGAGYNEQF
TRBV5-1	ASSSRAGLRRELF
TRBV6-1	ATQDDWGGEQY
TRBV6-1	ASRPSGVTQY
TRBV11-2	ASSFLSGGGGETQY
TRBV6-1	ASSEGLDQPQH
TRBV30	AWSEGHFFDSNQPQH
TRBV27	ASKGGRGGNQPQH
TRBV28	ASSFLEVGELF
TRBV10-3	AISQSPKDRAYGYT
TRBV2	ASSEAFSGELF
TRBV7-2	ASSPRGSRAADTQY
TRBV6-5	ASSYTEAF
TRBV5-4	ASSLRSTSLETQY
TRBV6-2/TRBV6-3	ASRSTGALGGYT
TRBV27	ASRTRRAENTEAF
TRBV9	ASSVADSSYNEQF
TRBV7-9	ASSLSAGGDEQY
TRBV6-5	ASSARQGSPYEQY
TRBV30	AWSVLAGADTQY
TRBV18	ASSVQQETQY
TRBV7-6	ASSLQERTEAF